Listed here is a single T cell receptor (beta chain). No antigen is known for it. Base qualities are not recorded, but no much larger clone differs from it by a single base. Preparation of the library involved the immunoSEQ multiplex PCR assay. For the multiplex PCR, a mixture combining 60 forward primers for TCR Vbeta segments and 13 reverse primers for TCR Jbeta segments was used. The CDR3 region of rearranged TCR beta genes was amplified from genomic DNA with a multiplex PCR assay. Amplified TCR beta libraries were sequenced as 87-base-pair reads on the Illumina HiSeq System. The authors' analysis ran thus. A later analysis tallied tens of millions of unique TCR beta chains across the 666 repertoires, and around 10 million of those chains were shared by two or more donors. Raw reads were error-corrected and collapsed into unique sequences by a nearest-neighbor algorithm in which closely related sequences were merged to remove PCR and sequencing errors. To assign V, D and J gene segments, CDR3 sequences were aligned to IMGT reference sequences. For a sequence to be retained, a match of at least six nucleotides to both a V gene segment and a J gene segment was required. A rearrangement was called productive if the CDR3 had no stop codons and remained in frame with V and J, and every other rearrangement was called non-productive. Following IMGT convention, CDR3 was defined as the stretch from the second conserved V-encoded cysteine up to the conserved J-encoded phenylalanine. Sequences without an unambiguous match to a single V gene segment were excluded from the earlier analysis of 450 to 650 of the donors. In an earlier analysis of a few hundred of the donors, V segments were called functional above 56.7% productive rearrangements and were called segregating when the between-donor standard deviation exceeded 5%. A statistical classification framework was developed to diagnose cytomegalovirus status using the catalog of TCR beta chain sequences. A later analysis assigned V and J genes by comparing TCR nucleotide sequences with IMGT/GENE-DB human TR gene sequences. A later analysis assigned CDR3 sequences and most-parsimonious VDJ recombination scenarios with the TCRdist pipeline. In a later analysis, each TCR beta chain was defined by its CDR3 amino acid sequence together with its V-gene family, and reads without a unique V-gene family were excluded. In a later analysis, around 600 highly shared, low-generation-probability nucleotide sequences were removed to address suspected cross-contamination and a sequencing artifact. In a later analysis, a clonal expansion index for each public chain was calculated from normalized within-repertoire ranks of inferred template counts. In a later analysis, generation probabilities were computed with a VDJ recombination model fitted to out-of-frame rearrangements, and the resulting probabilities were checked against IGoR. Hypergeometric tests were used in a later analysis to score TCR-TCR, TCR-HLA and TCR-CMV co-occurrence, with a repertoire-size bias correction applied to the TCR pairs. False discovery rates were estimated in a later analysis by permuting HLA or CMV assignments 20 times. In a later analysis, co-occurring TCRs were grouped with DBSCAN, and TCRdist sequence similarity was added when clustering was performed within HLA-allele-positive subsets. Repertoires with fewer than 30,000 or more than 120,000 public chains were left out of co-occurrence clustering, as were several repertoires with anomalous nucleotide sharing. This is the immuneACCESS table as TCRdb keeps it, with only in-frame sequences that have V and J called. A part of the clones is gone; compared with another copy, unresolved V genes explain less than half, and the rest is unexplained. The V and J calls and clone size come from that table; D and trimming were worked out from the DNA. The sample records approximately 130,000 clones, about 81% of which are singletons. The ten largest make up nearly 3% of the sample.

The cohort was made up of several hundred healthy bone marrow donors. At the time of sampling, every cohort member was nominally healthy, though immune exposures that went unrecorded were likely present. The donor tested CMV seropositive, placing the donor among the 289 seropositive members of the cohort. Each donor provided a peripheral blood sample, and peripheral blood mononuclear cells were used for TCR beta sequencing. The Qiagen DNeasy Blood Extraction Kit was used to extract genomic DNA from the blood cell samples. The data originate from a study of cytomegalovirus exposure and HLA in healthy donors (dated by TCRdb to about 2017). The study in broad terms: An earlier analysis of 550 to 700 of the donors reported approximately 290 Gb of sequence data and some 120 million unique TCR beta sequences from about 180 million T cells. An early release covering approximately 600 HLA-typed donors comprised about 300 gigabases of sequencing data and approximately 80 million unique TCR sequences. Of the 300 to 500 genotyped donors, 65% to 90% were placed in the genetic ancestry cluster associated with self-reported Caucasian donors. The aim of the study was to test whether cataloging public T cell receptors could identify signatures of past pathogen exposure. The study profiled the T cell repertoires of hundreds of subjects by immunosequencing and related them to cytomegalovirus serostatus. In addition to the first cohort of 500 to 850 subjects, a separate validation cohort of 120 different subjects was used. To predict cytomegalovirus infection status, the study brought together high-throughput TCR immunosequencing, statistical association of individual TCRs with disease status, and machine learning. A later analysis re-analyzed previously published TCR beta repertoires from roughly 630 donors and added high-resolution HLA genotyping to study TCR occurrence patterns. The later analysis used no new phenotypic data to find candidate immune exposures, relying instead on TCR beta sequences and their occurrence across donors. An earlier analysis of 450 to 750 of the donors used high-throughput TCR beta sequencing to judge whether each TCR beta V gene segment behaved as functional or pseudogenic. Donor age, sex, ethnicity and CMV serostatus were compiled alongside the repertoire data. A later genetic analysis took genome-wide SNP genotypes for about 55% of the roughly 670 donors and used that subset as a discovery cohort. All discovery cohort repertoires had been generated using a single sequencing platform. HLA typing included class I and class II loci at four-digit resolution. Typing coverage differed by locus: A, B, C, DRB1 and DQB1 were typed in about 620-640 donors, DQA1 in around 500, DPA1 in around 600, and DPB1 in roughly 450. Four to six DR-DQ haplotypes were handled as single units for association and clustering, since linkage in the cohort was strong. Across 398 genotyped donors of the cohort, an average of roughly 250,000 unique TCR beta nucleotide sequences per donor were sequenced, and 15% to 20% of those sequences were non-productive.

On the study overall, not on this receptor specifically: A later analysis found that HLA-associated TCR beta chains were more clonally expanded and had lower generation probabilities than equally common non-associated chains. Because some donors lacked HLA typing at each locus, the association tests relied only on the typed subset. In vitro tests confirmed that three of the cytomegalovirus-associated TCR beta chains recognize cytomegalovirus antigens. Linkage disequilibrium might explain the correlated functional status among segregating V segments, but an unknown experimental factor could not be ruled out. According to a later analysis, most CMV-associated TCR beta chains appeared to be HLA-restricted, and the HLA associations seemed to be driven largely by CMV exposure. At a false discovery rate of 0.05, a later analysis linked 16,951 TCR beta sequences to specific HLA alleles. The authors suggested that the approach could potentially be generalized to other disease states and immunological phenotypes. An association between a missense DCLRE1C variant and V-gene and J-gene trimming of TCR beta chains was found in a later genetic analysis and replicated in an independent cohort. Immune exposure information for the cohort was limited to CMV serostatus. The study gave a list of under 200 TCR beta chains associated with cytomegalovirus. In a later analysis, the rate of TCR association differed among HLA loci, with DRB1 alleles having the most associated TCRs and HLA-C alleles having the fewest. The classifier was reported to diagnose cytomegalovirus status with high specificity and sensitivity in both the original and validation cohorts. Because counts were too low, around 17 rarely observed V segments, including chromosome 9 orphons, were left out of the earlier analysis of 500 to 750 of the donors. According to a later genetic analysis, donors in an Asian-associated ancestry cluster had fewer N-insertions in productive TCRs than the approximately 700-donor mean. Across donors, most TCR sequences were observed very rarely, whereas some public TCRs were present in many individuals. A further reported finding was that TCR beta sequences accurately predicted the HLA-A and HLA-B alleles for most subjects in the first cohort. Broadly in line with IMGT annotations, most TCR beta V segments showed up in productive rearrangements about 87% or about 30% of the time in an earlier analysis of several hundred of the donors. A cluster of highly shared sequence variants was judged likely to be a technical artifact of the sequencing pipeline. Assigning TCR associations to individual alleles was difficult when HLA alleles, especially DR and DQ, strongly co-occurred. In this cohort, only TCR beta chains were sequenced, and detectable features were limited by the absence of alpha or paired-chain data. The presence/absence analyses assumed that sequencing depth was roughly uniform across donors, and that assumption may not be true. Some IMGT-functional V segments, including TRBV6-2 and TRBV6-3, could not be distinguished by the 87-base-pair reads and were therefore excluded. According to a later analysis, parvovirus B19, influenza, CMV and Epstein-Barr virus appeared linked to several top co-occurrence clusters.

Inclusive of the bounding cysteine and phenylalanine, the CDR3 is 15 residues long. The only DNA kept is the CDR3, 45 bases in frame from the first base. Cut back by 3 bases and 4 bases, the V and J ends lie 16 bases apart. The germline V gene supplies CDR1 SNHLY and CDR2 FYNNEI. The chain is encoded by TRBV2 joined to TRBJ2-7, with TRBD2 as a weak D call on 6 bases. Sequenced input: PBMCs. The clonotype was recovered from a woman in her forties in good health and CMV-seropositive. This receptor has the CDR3 CASSEGPLGTYEQYF. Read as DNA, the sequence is TGTGCCAGCAGTGAGGGGCCCCTCGGGACTTACGAGCAGTACTTC.